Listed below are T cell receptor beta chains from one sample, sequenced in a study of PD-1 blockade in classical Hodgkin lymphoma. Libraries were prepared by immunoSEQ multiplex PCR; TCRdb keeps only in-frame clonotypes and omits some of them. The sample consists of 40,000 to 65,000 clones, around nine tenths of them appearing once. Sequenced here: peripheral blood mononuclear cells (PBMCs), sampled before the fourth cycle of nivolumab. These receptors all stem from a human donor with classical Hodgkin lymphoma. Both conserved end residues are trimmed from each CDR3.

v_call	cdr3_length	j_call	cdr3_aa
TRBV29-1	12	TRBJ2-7	SVSGQDRSYEQY
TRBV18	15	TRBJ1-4	ASSRQQGAFTNEKLF
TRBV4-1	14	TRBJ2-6	ASSQVWESGANVLT
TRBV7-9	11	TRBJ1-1	ASTPDRVTEAF
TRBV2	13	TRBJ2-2	ASSSGTTISGELF
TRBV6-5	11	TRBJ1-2	ASSYDGIYGYT
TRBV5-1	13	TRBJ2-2	ASSYNQGAAGELF
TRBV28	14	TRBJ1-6	ASSFPLGRDNSPLH
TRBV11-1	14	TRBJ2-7	ASSTRGPGGSYEQY
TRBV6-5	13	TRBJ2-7	ASSSLGRTLSEQY
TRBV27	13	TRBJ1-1	ASSYEPRMNTEAF
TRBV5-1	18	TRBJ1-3	ASSLASGGVSLNFGNTIY